This TCR beta chain was recovered during a study of shared clonotypes between healthy human individuals. The study, taken as a whole, reports: As a rule, naive subsets had a larger estimated richness than memory subsets. Clonotype sharing among donors was thought likely to change with sequencing depth. Rarefaction revealed incomplete sorted-subset sequencing despite large depth.

This CDR3 spans 14 amino acids. V gave up 3 bases and J gave up 1 base, with 10 bases separating them. Per the germline V gene, CDR1 is LNHDA and CDR2 is SQIVND (reference sequence). In the case of this clone: Its antigen is unknown. This CDR3 is also generated by other DNA sequences in the sample.

Across several immunoSEQ plates, the genomic DNA of each subset was split evenly. TCRdb keeps only in-frame clones here, not all; method: immunoSEQ multiplex PCR. The sample consists of 2 million to 2.5 million clones, about 93% of them appearing once. CD45RO-negative, CCR7-selected cells formed the naive CD8 fraction, which excluded terminally differentiated effector memory CD45RA+ cells. The source of this sequence is a man between 18 and 35 years old in good health. Some clones in this sample may be carry-over from other donors' samples. V gene TRBV19 combines with J gene TRBJ2-7; weak D call: TRBD2 (5 bases). Source material: naive CD8+ T cells from PBMCs. Here the CDR3 DNA reads TGTGCCAGTAGTATGGGGTCGGGATCCTACGAGCAGTACTTC. It is translated as CASSMGSGSYEQYF.